In this sample, the clone carrying this TCR beta chain turned up a few times. Its antigen is unknown. The source of the sample is a study of T cells in Graves' hyperthyroidism and ophthalmopathy. Study-wide findings and caveats: Prediction of ophthalmopathy progression came a median about 6 months pre-onset.

Germline V gene data show CDR1 as LNHDA and CDR2 as SQIVND (reference sequence). The CDR3 extends over 17 amino acids. The V segment lost 4 bases and the J segment 7 bases; nucleotides outside the gene matches: 13. Using RNA transcripts as the source, TCR beta CDR3 regions were amplified. A first-round RT-PCR of the TCR CDR3 used the HTBI primer set. One entry per CDR3 protein results from TCRdb running MiXCR on the multiplex PCR reads. The sample lists approximately 400,000 distinct CDR3 sequences; approximately 14% were seen once. The chain links TRBV19 to TRBJ1-1, with 12 bases identical to TRBD1. This sequence was found in a woman in her late teens or twenties with Graves' hyperthyroidism. Sequencing was done on a sample of blood. The CDR3 DNA reads TGTGCCAGTAGTACCCTCTCTCCGGGACAGGGGGCGTATGAAGCTTTCTTT. Translating it yields CASSTLSPGQGAYEAFF.